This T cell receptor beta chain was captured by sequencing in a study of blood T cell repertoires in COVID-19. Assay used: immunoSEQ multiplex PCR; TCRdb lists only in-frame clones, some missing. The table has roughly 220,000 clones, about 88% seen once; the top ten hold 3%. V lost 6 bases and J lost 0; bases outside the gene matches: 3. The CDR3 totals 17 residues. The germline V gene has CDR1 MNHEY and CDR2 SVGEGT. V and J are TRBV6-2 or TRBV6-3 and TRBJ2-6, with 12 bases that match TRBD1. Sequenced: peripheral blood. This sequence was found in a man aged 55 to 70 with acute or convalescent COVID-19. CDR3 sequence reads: CASSSGQGASGANVLTF. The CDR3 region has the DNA TGTGCCAGCAGCTCGGGACAGGGGGCCTCTGGGGCCAACGTCCTGACTTTC.